This is a list of T cell receptor beta chains from one sample in a study of T cell responses to AZD1222 COVID-19 vaccine. Method: immunoSEQ multiplex PCR; TCRdb's copy keeps in-frame clones and lacks some. The sample records some 120,000 clones, around 88% being singletons. The material was peripheral blood, obtained on day 0 of AZD1222 vaccination. Source of these receptors: an adult in good health. Both conserved end residues are part of each CDR3. D genes are given only for firm matches. A row's size may be missing; if present it is once, few, many or a size class.

. TRBJ1-3 TRBD1 TRBV2 TGTGCCAGCAGTGCAGGACAGGCCACCTCTGGAAACACCATATATTTT CASSAGQATSGNTIYF
. TRBJ2-1 TRBD2 TRBV28 TGTGCCAGCAGTCCACCCTCCAGCGGGGGTTACAATGAGCAGTTCTTC CASSPPSSGGYNEQFF
. TRBJ1-3 . TRBV7-2 TGTGCCAGCAGCTTAGCCAGAGAGAAGGCGGATTTT CASSLAREKADF
. TRBJ2-7 . TRBV4-3 TGCGCCAGCAGCCAAGGTGCAGGGGTGCACGAGCAGTACTTC CASSQGAGVHEQYF
. TRBJ1-1 . TRBV7-9 TGTGCCAGCAGCTTAGACAGCCGAACCAACACTGAAGCTTTCTTT CASSLDSRTNTEAFF
. TRBJ2-7 . TRBV11-3 TGTGCCAGCAGCTTAGAAACAGGGTCCGAGCAGTACTTC CASSLETGSEQYF
once TRBJ2-3 TRBD2 TRBV2 TGTGCCAGCAGTCTCGGACTAGGCACAGATACGCAGTATTTT CASSLGLGTDTQYF
. TRBJ2-7 . TRBV28 TGTGCCAGCAGTTTATCTTGGCAGGAGGCCTACGAGCAGTACTTC CASSLSWQEAYEQYF
. TRBJ2-5 . TRBV15 TGTGCCACCAGCAAACGGGATCAGACCCAGTACTTC CATSKRDQTQYF
. TRBJ2-5 . TRBV24-1 TGTGCCACCAGTGACGCCAGGGGGGCCGAGACCCAGTACTTC CATSDARGAETQYF
. TRBJ2-3 . TRBV18 TGTGCCAGCTCACCCGTGGTTCTCGGGGATACGCAGTATTTT CASSPVVLGDTQYF
. TRBJ1-3 TRBD1 TRBV6-5 TGTGCCAGCAGGGACAGGGACAGGGGAAACACCATATATTTT CASRDRDRGNTIYF
few TRBJ2-2 . TRBV6-2/TRBV6-3 TGTGCCAGCAGTTACTCGAACGAGGCCGGGGAGCTGTTTTTT CASSYSNEAGELFF
few TRBJ2-7 TRBD2 TRBV27 TGTGCCAGCCGGGGGGGTGGAGAGCAGTACTTC CASRGGGEQYF
. TRBJ1-3 . TRBV3-1/TRBV3-2 TGTGCCAGCAGCCAAGAAGGAAGCTCTGGAAACACCATATATTTT CASSQEGSSGNTIYF
. TRBJ1-6 . TRBV6-4 TGTGCCAGCAGTGCGGCGGTATCCAATTCACCCCTCCACTTT CASSAAVSNSPLHF
. TRBJ2-7 . TRBV7-2 TGTGCCAGCAGCTTGGGGGGGGACAGCTCCTACGAGCAGTACTTC CASSLGGDSSYEQYF
once TRBJ2-7 . TRBV29-1 TGCAGCGTCCTTGGGGGGAACTACGAGCAGTACTTC CSVLGGNYEQYF
. TRBJ2-1 TRBD2 TRBV4-3 TGCGCCAGCAGCCACCGGACTAGCGGGAGCTACAATGAGCAGTTCTTC CASSHRTSGSYNEQFF
. TRBJ1-5 . TRBV18 TGTGCCAGCTCACCGTCAGGGTCTGGCAATCAGCCCCAGCATTTT CASSPSGSGNQPQHF
. TRBJ1-6 TRBD1 TRBV6-6 TGTGCCAGCAGTTCGACAGGGGCTAATTCACCCCTCCACTTT CASSSTGANSPLHF
. TRBJ2-7 . TRBV5-1 TGCGCCAGCAGCTTATTAGAAGTGAACGAGCAGTACTTC CASSLLEVNEQYF
. TRBJ2-7 . TRBV9 TGTGCCAGCAGCGACGGCGACAGATACGAGCAGTACTTC CASSDGDRYEQYF